The rows below give T cell receptor beta chains drawn from one sample of a study of CD4 T cells in relation to SARS-CoV-2 and coronaviruses. These receptors have no known antigen. Sequencing was performed with immunoSEQ multiplex PCR; in TCRdb, only in-frame clones are kept and a portion is missing. Of around 20,000 clones in the sample, about 73% are singletons; the top ten hold around 19%. The specimen was CD4+ T cells from PBMCs, cultured in vitro. These receptor sequences come from a human donor in good health. CDR3s include the opening cysteine and the closing phenylalanine or tryptophan. A D gene is named only where the DNA matches it firmly. Size is omitted from some rows. Given values are once, few, many or a class for expanded clones.

>TRBV9|-|TRBJ2-3|TRBD2
TGTGCCAGCAGTTGGACTAGCGGGAGACATAACACAGATACGCAGTATTTT
CASSWTSGRHNTDTQYF
>TRBV4-1|-|TRBJ2-5|-
TGCGCCAGCAGCCAGGCCCGGGATGTCCAAGAGACCCAGTACTTC
CASSQARDVQETQYF
>TRBV6-6|-|TRBJ1-2|TRBD1
TGTGCCAGCCATGCAGGGGGCGTCTATGGCTACACCTTC
CASHAGGVYGYTF
>TRBV7-9|-|TRBJ1-5|-
TGTGCCAGCAGCGCCGGGAGCGTGGGTCAGCCCCAGCATTTT
CASSAGSVGQPQHF
>TRBV6-1|-|TRBJ2-2|-
TGTGCCAGCAGTGAATTCCATCCGAACACCGGGGAGCTGTTTTTT
CASSEFHPNTGELFF
>TRBV5-5|-|TRBJ2-7|TRBD1
TGTGCCAGCAGCTACTTCGGACAGGGGGTATACGAGCAGTACTTC
CASSYFGQGVYEQYF
>TRBV29-1|-|TRBJ1-1|TRBD1
TGCAGCGTTGAAGTCGGACAGGGGGGCACTGAAGCTTTCTTT
CSVEVGQGGTEAFF
>TRBV9|few|TRBJ2-7|TRBD1
TGTGCCAGCAGCGCCTGGGGACAGGGACACGAGCAGTACTTC
CASSAWGQGHEQYF
>TRBV6-6|-|TRBJ1-6|-
TGTGCCAGCATCTCTCAGAGCTCCTATAATTCACCCCTCCACTTT
CASISQSSYNSPLHF
>TRBV18|-|TRBJ1-2|TRBD1
TGTGCCAGCTCACCACCTGGCGCAGGGGGATTTCGAAACTATGGCTACACCTTC
CASSPPGAGGFRNYGYTF
>TRBV3-1/TRBV3-2|-|TRBJ2-3|TRBD2
TGTGCCAGCAGCCAGAATAGCGGGGATACAGATACGCAGTATTTT
CASSQNSGDTDTQYF
>TRBV2|-|TRBJ1-5|TRBD1
TGTGCCAGCAGTGACCCCAGGGGGAATCAGCCCCAGCATTTT
CASSDPRGNQPQHF
>TRBV6-1|-|TRBJ2-1|TRBD2
TGTGCCAGCAGTGACCCGGGACTAGCGACTTACTCCTACAATGAGCAGTTCTTC
CASSDPGLATYSYNEQFF
>TRBV2|-|TRBJ2-3|TRBD2
TGTGCCAGCAGTACTAGCGGGGGGCCAGGAACAGATACGCAGTATTTT
CASSTSGGPGTDTQYF
>TRBV7-2|-|TRBJ2-7|-
TGTGCCAGCAGCCAGAGACTAGGTGCGCAGTACTTC
CASSQRLGAQYF
>TRBV30|few|TRBJ1-1|-
TGTGCCTGGACATTAGGGGTCGCTTATGTGGACACTGAAGCTTTCTTT
CAWTLGVAYVDTEAFF
>TRBV10-3|-|TRBJ2-5|-
TGTGCCATCAGTGGTGGGGTCTCCGGAGAGACCCAGTACTTC
CAISGGVSGETQYF
>TRBV10-2|once|TRBJ2-3|TRBD1
TGCGCCAGCAGTGGAAGGACAGGGGCGCGCAAGATAGATACGCAGTATTTT
CASSGRTGARKIDTQYF
>TRBV29-1|-|TRBJ2-1|TRBD2
TGCAGCGTCGCAACTAGCGGGAGTGGGAATGAGCAGTTCTTC
CSVATSGSGNEQFF
>TRBV7-3|-|TRBJ2-1|-
TGTGCCAGCAGCCCCCTGACCGGCCTAGGTGAGCAGTTCTTC
CASSPLTGLGEQFF
>TRBV9|-|TRBJ2-1|TRBD1
TGTGCCAGCAGCGTAGGTTTAGGTCGGGGACAGGGGATTCAGAATGAGCAGTTCTTC
CASSVGLGRGQGIQNEQFF
>TRBV4-1|-|TRBJ1-5|TRBD1
TGCGCCAGCAGCCACGGACAGGGCAATCAGCCCCAGCATTTT
CASSHGQGNQPQHF
>TRBV5-1|few|TRBJ2-2|-
TGCGCCAGCAGCTTGGTTAATGAGGGCACCGGGGAGCTGTTTTTT
CASSLVNEGTGELFF
>TRBV2|-|TRBJ1-1|-
TGTGCCAGCAGTAGGGAGAACACTGAAGCTTTCTTT
CASSRENTEAFF
>TRBV3-1/TRBV3-2|-|TRBJ2-4|TRBD1
TGTGCCAGCAGCCTTTTCCGGGACAGGGGATTAGCCAAAAACATTCAGTACTTC
CASSLFRDRGLAKNIQYF
>TRBV6-2/TRBV6-3|-|TRBJ2-5|TRBD2
TGTGCCAGCAGTCCGACTAGCGGGCGAGAGACCCAGTACTTC
CASSPTSGRETQYF
>TRBV6-5|-|TRBJ2-1|TRBD2
TGTGCCACCACCAAGACTAGCCATGAGCAGTTCTTC
CATTKTSHEQFF
>TRBV7-2|once|TRBJ2-3|-
TGTGCCAGCAGCTTAGGTTTGGCAGATACGCAGTATTTT
CASSLGLADTQYF
>TRBV20-1|-|TRBJ2-4|-
TGCAGTGCTGGGCAGGGGGGCATTCAGTACTTC
CSAGQGGIQYF
>TRBV5-1|large|TRBJ2-3|TRBD1
TGCGCCAGCAGACTGACAGGGGCTAGCACAGATACGCAGTATTTT
CASRLTGASTDTQYF
>TRBV12-3/TRBV12-4|few|TRBJ1-4|-
TGTGCCAGCAGTTGGGGAGAAAAACTGTTTTTT
CASSWGEKLFF
>TRBV29-1|-|TRBJ2-3|TRBD1
TGCAGCGTGGGTGGGGACAGGGGGCACTCTGATACGCAGTATTTT
CSVGGDRGHSDTQYF
>TRBV5-1|few|TRBJ2-7|-
TGCGCCAGCAGCTCCCTAGGCCCCTACGAGCAGTACTTC
CASSSLGPYEQYF
>TRBV7-9|-|TRBJ1-2|-
TGTGCCAGCAGCTTCGGATCCCTCTATGGCTACACCTTC
CASSFGSLYGYTF
>TRBV3-1/TRBV3-2|-|TRBJ2-7|-
TGTGCCAGCAGCCAAGTCTCGGGCTACGAGCAGTACTTC
CASSQVSGYEQYF
>TRBV11-2|few|TRBJ1-3|-
TGTGCCAGCAGCCCCGCAGGGTTCGCTGGAAACACCATATATTTT
CASSPAGFAGNTIYF
>TRBV2|-|TRBJ2-7|TRBD2
TGTGCCAGCAGCGCCGGGGGGGGCTTTCGCTACGAGCAGTACTTC
CASSAGGGFRYEQYF
>TRBV6-5|-|TRBJ1-1|-
TGTGCCAGCACCGAACCGGGGGGCCAGAACACTGAAGCTTTCTTT
CASTEPGGQNTEAFF
>TRBV6-5|-|TRBJ1-2|-
TGTGCCAGCAGTTACTCGGGACGGCCGAACTATGGCTACACCTTC
CASSYSGRPNYGYTF
>TRBV7-2|-|TRBJ2-3|-
TGTGCCAGCAGCTTTAGCGGTTCTCCGGGAGATACGCAGTATTTT
CASSFSGSPGDTQYF
>TRBV10-1|-|TRBJ2-3|TRBD2
TGCGCCAGCAGCGATACGACTATGGCGGGGGAAGATACGCAGTATTTT
CASSDTTMAGEDTQYF
>TRBV4-1|-|TRBJ2-7|-
TGCGCCAGCAGCCAAGCTTCAGGGGGAGGGGTCAAGTGGGAGCAGTACTTC
CASSQASGGGVKWEQYF